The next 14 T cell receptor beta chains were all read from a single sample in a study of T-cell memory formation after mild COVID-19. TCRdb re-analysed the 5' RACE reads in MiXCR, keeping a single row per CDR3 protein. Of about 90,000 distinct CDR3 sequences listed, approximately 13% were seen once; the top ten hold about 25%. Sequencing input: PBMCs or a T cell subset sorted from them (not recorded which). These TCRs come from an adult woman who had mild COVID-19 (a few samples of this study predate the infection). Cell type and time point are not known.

CDR3 residues: CASIPPRGMGQETQYF. The CDR3 nucleotides are TGTGCCAGCATTCCGCCCAGGGGAATGGGGCAAGAGACCCAGTACTTC. V usage is TRBV7-9 and J usage is TRBJ2-5, with D possibly being TRBD1 (6 bases). Germline V CDR1 and CDR2: SEHNR, FQNEAQ (reference sequence). This CDR3 comprises 16 residues. Trimming pared 7 bases from V and 2 bases from J, leaving 20 bases between. The complete variable domain, with remaining parts taken from reference TRBV7-9 and TRBJ2-5, reads DTGVSQNPRHKITKRGQNVTFRCDPISEHNRLYWYRQTLGQGPEFLTYFQNEAQLEKSRLLSDRFSAERPKGSFSTLEIQRTEQGDSAMYLCASIPPRGMGQETQYFGPGTRLLVL.

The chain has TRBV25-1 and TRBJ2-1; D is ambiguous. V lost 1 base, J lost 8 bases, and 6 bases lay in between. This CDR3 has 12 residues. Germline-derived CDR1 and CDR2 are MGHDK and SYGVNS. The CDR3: CASSESGYEQFF. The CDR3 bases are TGTGCCAGCAGTGAATCGGGTTATGAGCAGTTCTTC.

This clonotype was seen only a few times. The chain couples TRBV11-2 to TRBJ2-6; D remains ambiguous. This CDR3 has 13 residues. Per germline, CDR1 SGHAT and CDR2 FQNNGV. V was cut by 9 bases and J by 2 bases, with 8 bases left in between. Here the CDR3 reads CASHRTGANVLTF. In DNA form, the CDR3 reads TGTGCCAGTCACCGGACTGGGGCCAACGTCCTGACTTTC.

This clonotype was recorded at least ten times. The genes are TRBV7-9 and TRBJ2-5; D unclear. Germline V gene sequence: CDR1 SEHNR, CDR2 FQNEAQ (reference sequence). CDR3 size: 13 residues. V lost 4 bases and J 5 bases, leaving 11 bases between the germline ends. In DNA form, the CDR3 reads TGTGCCAGCAGCTCGCGGTCTTTTGAGACCCAGTACTTC. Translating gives CASSSRSFETQYF.

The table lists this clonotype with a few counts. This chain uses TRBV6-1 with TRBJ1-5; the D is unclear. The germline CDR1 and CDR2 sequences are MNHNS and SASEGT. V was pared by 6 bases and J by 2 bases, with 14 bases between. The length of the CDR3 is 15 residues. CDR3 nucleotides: TGTGCCAGCAGCGTAGACATGGGTGGCAATCAGCCCCAGCATTTT. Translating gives CASSVDMGGNQPQHF.

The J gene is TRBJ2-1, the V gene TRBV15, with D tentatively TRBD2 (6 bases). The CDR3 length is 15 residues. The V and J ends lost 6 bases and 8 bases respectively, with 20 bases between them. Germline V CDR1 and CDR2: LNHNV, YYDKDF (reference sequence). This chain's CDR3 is CATSSGRGPGHEQFF. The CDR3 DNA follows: TGTGCCACCAGTTCTGGGCGGGGACCGGGGCATGAGCAGTTCTTC.

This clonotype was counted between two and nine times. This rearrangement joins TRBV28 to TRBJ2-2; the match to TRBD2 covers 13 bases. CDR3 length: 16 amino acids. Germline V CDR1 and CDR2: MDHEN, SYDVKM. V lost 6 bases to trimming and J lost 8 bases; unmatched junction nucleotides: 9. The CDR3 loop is CASRGGLAGVSGELFF. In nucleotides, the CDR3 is TGTGCCAGCAGGGGTGGACTAGCGGGAGTGAGTGGGGAGCTGTTTTTT.

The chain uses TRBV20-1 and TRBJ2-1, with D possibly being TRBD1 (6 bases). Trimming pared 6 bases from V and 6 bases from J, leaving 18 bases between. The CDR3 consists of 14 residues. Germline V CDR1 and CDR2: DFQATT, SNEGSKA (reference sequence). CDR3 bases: TGCAGTGCGCTACGTACCGGGACAATCAATGAGCAGTTCTTC. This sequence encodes CSALRTGTINEQFF.

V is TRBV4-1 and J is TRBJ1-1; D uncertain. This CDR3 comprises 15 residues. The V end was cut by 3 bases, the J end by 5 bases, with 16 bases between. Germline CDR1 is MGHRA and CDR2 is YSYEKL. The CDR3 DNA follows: TGCGCCAGCAGCCAGGCGACCTACTTGGGGACTGAAGCTTTCTTT. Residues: CASSQATYLGTEAFF.

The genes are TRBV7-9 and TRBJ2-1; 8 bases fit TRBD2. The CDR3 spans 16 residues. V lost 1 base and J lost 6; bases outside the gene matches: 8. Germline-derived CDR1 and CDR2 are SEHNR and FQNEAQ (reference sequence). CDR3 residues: CASSLVSGGPVNEQFF. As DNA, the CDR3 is TGTGCCAGCAGCTTAGTGTCGGGAGGGCCCGTCAATGAGCAGTTCTTC.

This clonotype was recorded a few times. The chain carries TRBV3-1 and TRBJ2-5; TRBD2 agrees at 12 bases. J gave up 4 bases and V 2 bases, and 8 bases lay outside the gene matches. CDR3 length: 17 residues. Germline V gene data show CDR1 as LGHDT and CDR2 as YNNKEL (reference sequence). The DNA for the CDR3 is TGTGCCAGCAGCCAACCGGCTAGCGGGAGGGCCGGAGAGACCCAGTACTTC. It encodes CASSQPASGRAGETQYF.

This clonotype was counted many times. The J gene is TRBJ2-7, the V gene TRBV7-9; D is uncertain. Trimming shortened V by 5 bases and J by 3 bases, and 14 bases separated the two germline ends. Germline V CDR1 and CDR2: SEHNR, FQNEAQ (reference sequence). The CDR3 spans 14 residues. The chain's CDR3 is CASSPVHSGYEQYF. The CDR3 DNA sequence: TGTGCCAGCAGCCCGGTCCACTCGGGCTACGAGCAGTACTTC.

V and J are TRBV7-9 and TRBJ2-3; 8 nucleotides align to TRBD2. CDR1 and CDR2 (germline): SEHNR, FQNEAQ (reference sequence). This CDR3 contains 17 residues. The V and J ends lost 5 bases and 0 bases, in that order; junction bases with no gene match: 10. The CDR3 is CASSPRSGGYSTDTQYF. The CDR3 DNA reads TGTGCCAGCAGCCCAAGGAGCGGGGGCTATAGCACAGATACGCAGTATTTT.

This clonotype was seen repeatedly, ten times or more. This CDR3 reads CASSLGILVADEQFF. CDR3 DNA: TGTGCCAGCAGCTTAGGCATACTAGTAGCGGATGAGCAGTTCTTC. The chain joins TRBV7-8 to TRBJ2-1; weak D call: TRBD2 (6 bases). Germline V lookup: CDR1 SGHVS, CDR2 FQNEAQ. The length of the CDR3 is 15 residues. Deletions cut 1 base from V and 8 bases from J, with 15 bases between.